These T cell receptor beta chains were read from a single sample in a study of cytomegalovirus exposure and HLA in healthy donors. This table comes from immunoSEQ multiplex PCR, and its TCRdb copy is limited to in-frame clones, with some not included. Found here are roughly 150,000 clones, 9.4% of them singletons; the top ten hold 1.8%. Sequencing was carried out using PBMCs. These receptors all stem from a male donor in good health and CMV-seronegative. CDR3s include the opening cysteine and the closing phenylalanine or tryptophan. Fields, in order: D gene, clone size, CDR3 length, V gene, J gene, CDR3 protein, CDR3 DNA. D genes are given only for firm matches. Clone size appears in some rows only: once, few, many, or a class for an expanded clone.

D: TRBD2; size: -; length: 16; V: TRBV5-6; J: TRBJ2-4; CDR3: CASSSGGAAAKNIQYF; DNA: TGTGCCAGCAGCTCGGGGGGAGCGGCGGCCAAAAACATTCAGTACTTC
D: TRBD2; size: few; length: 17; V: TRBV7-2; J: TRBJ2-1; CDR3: CASSSLSGTSGYNEQFF; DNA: TGTGCCAGCAGCTCCCTTTCCGGGACTAGCGGATACAATGAGCAGTTCTTC
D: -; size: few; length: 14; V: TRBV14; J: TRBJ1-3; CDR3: CASSQLGLRNTIYF; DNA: TGTGCCAGCAGCCAACTGGGCTTAAGAAACACCATATATTTT
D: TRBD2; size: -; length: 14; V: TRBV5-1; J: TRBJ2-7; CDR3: CASSPRTSVYEQYF; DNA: TGCGCCAGCAGCCCTCGAACTAGCGTCTACGAGCAGTACTTC
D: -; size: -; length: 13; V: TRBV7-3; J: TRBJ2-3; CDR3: CASSAQSTDTQYF; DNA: TGTGCCAGCAGCGCCCAGAGCACAGATACGCAGTATTTT
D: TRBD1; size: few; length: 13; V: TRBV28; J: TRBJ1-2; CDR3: CASSPDRSYGYTF; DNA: TGTGCCAGCAGCCCGGACAGGTCCTATGGCTACACCTTC
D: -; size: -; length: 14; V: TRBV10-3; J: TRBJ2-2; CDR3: CATGLPANTGELFF; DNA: TGTGCCACGGGACTCCCAGCGAACACCGGGGAGCTGTTTTTT
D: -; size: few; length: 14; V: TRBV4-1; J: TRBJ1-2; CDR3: CASSQAGGPYGYTF; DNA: TGCGCCAGCAGCCAAGCGGGGGGGCCCTATGGCTACACCTTC
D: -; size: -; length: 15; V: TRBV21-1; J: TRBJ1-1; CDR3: CASSKGGGSGTEAFF; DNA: TGTGCCAGCAGCAAAGGGGGGGGTTCTGGCACTGAAGCTTTCTTT
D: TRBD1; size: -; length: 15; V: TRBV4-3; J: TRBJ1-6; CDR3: CASSQDRTGGSPLHF; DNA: TGCGCCAGCAGCCAAGATCGGACAGGGGGCTCACCCCTCCACTTT
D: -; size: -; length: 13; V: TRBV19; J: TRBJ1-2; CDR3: CASTPGGGYGYTF; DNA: TGTGCCAGTACCCCCGGGGGGGGTTATGGCTACACCTTC
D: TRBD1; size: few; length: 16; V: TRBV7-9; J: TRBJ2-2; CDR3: CASSLAGTGRIGELFF; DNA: TGTGCCAGCAGCTTAGCCGGGACAGGGAGGATCGGGGAGCTGTTTTTT
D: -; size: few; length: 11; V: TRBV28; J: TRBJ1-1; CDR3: CASSFATEAFF; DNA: TGTGCCAGCAGTTTTGCGACTGAAGCTTTCTTT
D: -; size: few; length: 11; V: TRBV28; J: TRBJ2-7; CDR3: CASRHNYEQYF; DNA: TGTGCCAGCAGACATAACTACGAGCAGTACTTC
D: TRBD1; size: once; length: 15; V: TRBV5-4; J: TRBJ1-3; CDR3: CASSPGTGGGNTIYF; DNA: TGTGCCAGCAGCCCCGGGACAGGGGGTGGAAACACCATATATTTT
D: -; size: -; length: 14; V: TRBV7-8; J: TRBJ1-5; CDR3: CASTFGGARQPQHF; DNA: TGTGCCAGCACCTTCGGGGGGGCCAGACAGCCCCAGCATTTT
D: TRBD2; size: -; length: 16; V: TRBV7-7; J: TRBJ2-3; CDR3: CASSLNSGGGTDTQYF; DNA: TGTGCTAGCAGCTTAAATAGCGGGGGGGGCACAGATACGCAGTATTTT
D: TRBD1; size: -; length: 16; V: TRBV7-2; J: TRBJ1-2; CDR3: CASSLRGQGRMGGYTF; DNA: TGTGCCAGCAGCTTAAGGGGACAGGGGAGAATGGGTGGCTACACCTTC
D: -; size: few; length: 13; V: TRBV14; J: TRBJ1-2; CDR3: CASSLSTASGYTF; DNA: TGTGCCAGCAGCCTATCTACTGCTAGTGGCTACACCTTC
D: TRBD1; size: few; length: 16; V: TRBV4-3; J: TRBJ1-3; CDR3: CASSQVDRGAGNTIYF; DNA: TGCGCCAGCAGCCAAGTAGACAGGGGCGCTGGAAACACCATATATTTT
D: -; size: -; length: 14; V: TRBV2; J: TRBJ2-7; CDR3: CASTPGVVSYEQYF; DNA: TGTGCCAGCACTCCAGGGGTGGTCTCCTACGAGCAGTACTTC
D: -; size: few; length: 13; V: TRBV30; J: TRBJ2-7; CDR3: CAWSTLQGNEQYF; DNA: TGTGCCTGGAGTACGCTACAGGGCAACGAGCAGTACTTC
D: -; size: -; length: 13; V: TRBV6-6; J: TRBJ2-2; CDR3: CASRPGLTGELFF; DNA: TGTGCCAGCAGACCGGGACTCACCGGGGAGCTGTTTTTT
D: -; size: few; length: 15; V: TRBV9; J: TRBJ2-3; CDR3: CASSAPDGSPDTQYF; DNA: TGTGCCAGCAGCGCCCCGGACGGGAGTCCAGATACGCAGTATTTT
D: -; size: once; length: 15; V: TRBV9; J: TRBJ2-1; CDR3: CASSVDGQSYNEQFF; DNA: TGTGCCAGCAGCGTAGATGGACAGAGCTACAATGAGCAGTTCTTC
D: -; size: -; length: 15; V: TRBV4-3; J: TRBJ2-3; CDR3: CASSQDRENTDTQYF; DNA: TGCGCCAGCAGCCAAGACAGGGAAAACACAGATACGCAGTATTTT
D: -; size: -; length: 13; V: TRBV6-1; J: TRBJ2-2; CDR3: CASSEQVAGELFF; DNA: TGTGCCAGCAGTGAACAGGTCGCCGGGGAGCTGTTTTTT
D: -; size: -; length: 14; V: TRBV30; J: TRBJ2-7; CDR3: CAWSLGGGTYEQYF; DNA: TGTGCCTGGAGCTTGGGGGGAGGAACCTACGAGCAGTACTTC
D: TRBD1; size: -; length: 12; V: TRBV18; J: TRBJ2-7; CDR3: CASSPNRGEQYF; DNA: TGTGCCAGCTCACCCAACAGGGGCGAGCAGTACTTC
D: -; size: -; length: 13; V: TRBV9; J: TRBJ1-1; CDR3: CASSVEYGTEAFF; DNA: TGTGCCAGCAGCGTAGAATACGGCACTGAAGCTTTCTTT
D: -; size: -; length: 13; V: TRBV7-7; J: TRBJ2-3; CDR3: CASSHTPGDTQYF; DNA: TGTGCTAGCAGTCACACGCCCGGGGATACGCAGTATTTT
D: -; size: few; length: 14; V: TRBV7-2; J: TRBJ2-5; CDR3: CASSLGWAQETQYF; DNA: TGTGCCAGCAGCCTCGGCTGGGCCCAAGAGACCCAGTACTTC
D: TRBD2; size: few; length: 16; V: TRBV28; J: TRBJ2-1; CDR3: CASRGGTSSPYNEQFF; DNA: TGTGCCAGCAGGGGGGGGACTAGCTCCCCCTACAATGAGCAGTTCTTC
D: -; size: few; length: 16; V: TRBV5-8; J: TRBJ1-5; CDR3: CASSLAARFSNQPQHF; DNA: TGTGCCAGCAGCTTGGCGGCGAGGTTTAGCAATCAGCCCCAGCATTTT
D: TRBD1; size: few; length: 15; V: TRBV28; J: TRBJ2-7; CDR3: CASSLSDRVSYEQYF; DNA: TGTGCCAGCAGTTTATCGGACAGGGTTAGCTACGAGCAGTACTTC
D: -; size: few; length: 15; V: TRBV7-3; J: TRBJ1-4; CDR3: CASSLSPGHNEKLFF; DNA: TGTGCCAGCAGCTTAAGCCCTGGGCATAATGAAAAACTGTTTTTT
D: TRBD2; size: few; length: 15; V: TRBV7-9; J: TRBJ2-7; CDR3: CASSPLELAGYEQYF; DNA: TGTGCCAGCAGCCCACTGGAACTAGCGGGATACGAGCAGTACTTC
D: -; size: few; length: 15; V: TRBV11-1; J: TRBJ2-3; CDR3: CASSFTGRDTDTQYF; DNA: TGTGCCAGCAGCTTCACAGGGCGCGACACAGATACGCAGTATTTT
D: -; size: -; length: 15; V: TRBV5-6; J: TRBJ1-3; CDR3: CASSPGHNSGNTIYF; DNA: TGTGCCAGCAGCCCCGGACATAACTCTGGAAACACCATATATTTT
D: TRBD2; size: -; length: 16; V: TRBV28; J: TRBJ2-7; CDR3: CASSLTGGETTYEQYF; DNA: TGTGCCAGCAGCCTGACGGGGGGAGAGACGACTTACGAGCAGTACTTC
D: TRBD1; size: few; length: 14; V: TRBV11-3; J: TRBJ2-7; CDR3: CASSHQEQGTEQYF; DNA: TGTGCCAGCAGCCACCAGGAACAGGGGACCGAGCAGTACTTC